A single sample is the source of the 3 T cell receptor beta chains below, sequenced in a study of cytomegalovirus exposure and HLA in healthy donors. PCR was performed using 60 Vbeta and 13 Jbeta primers. Data came from immunoSEQ multiplex PCR; TCRdb stores just in-frame clones and leaves some out. The sample carries about 160,000 clones, about 84% recorded once. The sample was PBMCs. The source is a man aged 50-60 years in good health and CMV-seropositive.

The chain employs TRBV29-1 and TRBJ1-1; 8 bases are a match to TRBD1. Losses at the gene ends were 6 bases for V and 4 bases for J; bases not matched to a gene: 7. This CDR3 spans 13 amino acids. Germline V lookup: CDR1 SQVTM, CDR2 ANQGSEA. The CDR3 loop is CSVTPTGGTEAFF. The CDR3 DNA follows: TGCAGCGTGACCCCAACAGGGGGCACTGAAGCTTTCTTT. The full variable domain, completed using reference TRBV29-1 and TRBJ1-1, is SAVISQKPSRDICQRGTSLTIQCQVDSQVTMMFWYRQQPGQSLTLIATANQGSEATYESGFVIDKFPISRPNLTFSTLTVSNMSPEDSSIYLCSVTPTGGTEAFFGQGTRLTVV.

This chain links TRBV5-1 with TRBJ2-7; 7 nucleotides agree with TRBD1. The germline gives CDR1 SGHRS, CDR2 YFSETQ. J lost 2 bases, V lost 2 bases, and 10 bases had no gene match. The CDR3 sequence is 16 residues long. The CDR3: CASSLNRGLSTYEQYF. CDR3 nucleotide sequence: TGCGCCAGCAGCTTAAACAGGGGCTTGAGTACCTACGAGCAGTACTTC.

The V call is TRBV9, the J call TRBJ2-6, with D perhaps TRBD2 (5 bases). Per germline, CDR1 SGDLS and CDR2 YYNGEE. This CDR3 comprises 15 residues. The germline V and J ends were trimmed by 0 bases and 3 bases, with 7 bases remaining between them. The CDR3 sequence is CASSVAGVGANVLTF. Written as DNA, the CDR3 is TGTGCCAGCAGCGTAGCCGGGGTTGGGGCCAACGTCCTGACTTTC.